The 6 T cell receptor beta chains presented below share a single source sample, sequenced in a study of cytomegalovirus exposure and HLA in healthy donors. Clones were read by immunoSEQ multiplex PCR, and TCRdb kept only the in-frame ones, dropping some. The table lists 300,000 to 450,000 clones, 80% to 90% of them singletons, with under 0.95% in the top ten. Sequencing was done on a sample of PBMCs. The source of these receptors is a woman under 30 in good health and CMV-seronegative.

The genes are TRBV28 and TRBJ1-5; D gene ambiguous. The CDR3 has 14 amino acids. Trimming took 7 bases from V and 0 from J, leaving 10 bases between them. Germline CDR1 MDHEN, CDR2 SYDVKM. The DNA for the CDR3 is TGTGCCAGCACGCGGGATAATAGCAATCAGCCCCAGCATTTT. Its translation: CASTRDNSNQPQHF. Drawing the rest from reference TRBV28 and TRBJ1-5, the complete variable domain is DVKVTQSSRYLVKRTGEKVFLECVQDMDHENMFWYRQDPGLGLRLIYFSYDVKMKEKGDIPEGYSVSREKKERFSLILESASTNQTSMYLCASTRDNSNQPQHFGDGTRLSIL.

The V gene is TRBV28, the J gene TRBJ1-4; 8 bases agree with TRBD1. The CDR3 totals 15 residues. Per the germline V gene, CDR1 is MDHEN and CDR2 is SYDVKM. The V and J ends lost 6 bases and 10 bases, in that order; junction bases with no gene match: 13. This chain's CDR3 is CASRPPGQGAGKLFF. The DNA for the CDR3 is TGTGCCAGCAGACCCCCCGGGCAGGGGGCAGGAAAACTGTTTTTT.

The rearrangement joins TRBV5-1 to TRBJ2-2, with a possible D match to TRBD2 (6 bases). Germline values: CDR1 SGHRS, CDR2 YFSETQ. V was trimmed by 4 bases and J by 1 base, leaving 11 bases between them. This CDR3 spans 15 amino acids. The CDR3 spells CASSQTRQNTGELFF. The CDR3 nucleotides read TGCGCCAGCAGCCAGACTAGACAGAACACCGGGGAGCTGTTTTTT.

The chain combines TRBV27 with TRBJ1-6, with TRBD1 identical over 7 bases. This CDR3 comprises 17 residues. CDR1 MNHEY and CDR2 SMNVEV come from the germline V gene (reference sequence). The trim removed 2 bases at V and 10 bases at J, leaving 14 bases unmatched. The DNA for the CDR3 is TGTGCCAGCAGTTTAAAGGCCATACAGGGGATAATGTCACCCCTCCACTTT. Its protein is CASSLKAIQGIMSPLHF.

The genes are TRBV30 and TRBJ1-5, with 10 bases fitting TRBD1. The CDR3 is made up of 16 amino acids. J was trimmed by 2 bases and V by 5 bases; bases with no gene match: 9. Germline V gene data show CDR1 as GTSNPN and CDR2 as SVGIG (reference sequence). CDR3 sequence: CAWRGAGTGGNQPQHF. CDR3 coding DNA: TGTGCCTGGCGGGGGGCTGGGACAGGGGGCAATCAGCCCCAGCATTTT. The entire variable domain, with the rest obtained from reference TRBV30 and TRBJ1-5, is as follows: SQTIHQWPATLVQPVGSPLSLECTVEGTSNPNLYWYRQAAGRGLQLLFYSVGIGQISSEVPQNLSASRPQDRQFILSSKKLLLSDSGFYLCAWRGAGTGGNQPQHFGDGTRLSIL.

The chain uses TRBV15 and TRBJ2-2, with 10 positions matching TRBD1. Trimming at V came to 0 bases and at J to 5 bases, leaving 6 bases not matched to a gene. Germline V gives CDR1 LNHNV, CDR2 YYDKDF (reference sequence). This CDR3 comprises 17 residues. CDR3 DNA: TGTGCCACCAGCAGAGATTCCAGGACAGGGGGAACCGGGGAGCTGTTTTTT. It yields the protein CATSRDSRTGGTGELFF.